This TCR beta chain is from a study of blood T cell repertoires in COVID-19 (dated by TCRdb to the early 2020s). For the wider study: The collaborator samples originated in the United States, Italy and Spain and spanned the acute and convalescent phases of COVID-19. A freely available public database, intended as a resource for researchers studying the immune response to SARS-CoV-2, is where the repertoires were released. Deeply sampled blood TCRbeta repertoires from subjects exposed to, actively infected with, or recovered from COVID-19 were included in the dataset. The samples were drawn from two sources: the first 160 participants of the ongoing ImmuneRACE study, and some 1,300 subjects contributed by 6 global collaborators. The material from the prospective study consisted of cDNA or gDNA derived from T cells, B-cell-depleted T cells, or PBMCs. The sample metadata nearly always contained a de-identified subject ID, COVID-19 status, age in years and sex. Where available, HLA class I and class II types were obtained from metadata supplied by the sample provider rather than from assay-based typing.

There are 15 amino acids in the CDR3, from cysteine to phenylalanine inclusive. The CDR3 DNA has 45 bases and is translated from base 1. V and J are truncated by 0 bases and 5 bases respectively, leaving an intervening sequence of 11 bases. CDR1 MNHEY and CDR2 SVGAGI are derived from the germline V gene. In the prospective study, participants were roughly 18 to 100 years old, resided in about two dozen geographic areas of the United States, and were enrolled through a virtual design. To assign participants to cohorts, the prospective study relied on clinical history that participants themselves reported in a screening survey and a study questionnaire. Recovered participants in ImmuneRACE Cohort 3 were defined as having two consecutive negative NP/OP PCR tests, clearance from a healthcare professional, or resolution of symptoms. Mobile phlebotomists in the prospective study collected whole blood, serum and a nasopharyngeal or oropharyngeal swab from every participant. Prospective study participants could optionally give additional blood draws and questionnaires over an approximately two-month period. Blood samples from the prospective study were shipped frozen or at room temperature prior to DNA extraction.

About this clone itself: Its antigen is not yet known. There are no base qualities to consult, and no much larger clone falls within one base.

The immunoSEQ Assay, a bias-controlled multiplex PCR, was used to amplify TCRbeta CDR3 regions from genomic DNA. Per the source publication's procedure: Nucleated cell counts per sample were estimated from amplification of reference gene primers within the assay. Sequence reads were collapsed and filtered to measure the absolute abundance of every unique TCRbeta CDR3 rearrangement. Productive Simpson clonality was computed per sample as the square root of Simpson's diversity index over productive rearrangements. The table comes from immuneACCESS by way of TCRdb, which keeps in-frame sequences with V and J called. Part of the clones is missing from these tables; in studies checked, under half for an unresolved V gene and the rest for unknown reasons. V and J calls and clone size are copied from that table; D and trimming were computed from the DNA. A total of roughly 380,000 clones appear in this sample, approximately 89% of them only once. Clones ranked in the top ten supply under 1.5% of the sample.

What the study reported, not specific to this receptor: How much clinical and demographic metadata was included differed by source and by participant, and the metadata was provided uncurated.

Sequenced sample: PBMCs or T cells enriched from blood (not recorded which). The chain is made from TRBV6-5 and TRBJ2-1; the D gene is perhaps TRBD1, from 6 matching bases. The TCR was taken from a man in his thirties or forties who had recovered from COVID-19. CDR3 loop: CASSYSGTLDNEQFF. In nucleotides, the sequence is TGTGCCAGCAGTTACTCAGGGACATTAGACAATGAGCAGTTCTTC.